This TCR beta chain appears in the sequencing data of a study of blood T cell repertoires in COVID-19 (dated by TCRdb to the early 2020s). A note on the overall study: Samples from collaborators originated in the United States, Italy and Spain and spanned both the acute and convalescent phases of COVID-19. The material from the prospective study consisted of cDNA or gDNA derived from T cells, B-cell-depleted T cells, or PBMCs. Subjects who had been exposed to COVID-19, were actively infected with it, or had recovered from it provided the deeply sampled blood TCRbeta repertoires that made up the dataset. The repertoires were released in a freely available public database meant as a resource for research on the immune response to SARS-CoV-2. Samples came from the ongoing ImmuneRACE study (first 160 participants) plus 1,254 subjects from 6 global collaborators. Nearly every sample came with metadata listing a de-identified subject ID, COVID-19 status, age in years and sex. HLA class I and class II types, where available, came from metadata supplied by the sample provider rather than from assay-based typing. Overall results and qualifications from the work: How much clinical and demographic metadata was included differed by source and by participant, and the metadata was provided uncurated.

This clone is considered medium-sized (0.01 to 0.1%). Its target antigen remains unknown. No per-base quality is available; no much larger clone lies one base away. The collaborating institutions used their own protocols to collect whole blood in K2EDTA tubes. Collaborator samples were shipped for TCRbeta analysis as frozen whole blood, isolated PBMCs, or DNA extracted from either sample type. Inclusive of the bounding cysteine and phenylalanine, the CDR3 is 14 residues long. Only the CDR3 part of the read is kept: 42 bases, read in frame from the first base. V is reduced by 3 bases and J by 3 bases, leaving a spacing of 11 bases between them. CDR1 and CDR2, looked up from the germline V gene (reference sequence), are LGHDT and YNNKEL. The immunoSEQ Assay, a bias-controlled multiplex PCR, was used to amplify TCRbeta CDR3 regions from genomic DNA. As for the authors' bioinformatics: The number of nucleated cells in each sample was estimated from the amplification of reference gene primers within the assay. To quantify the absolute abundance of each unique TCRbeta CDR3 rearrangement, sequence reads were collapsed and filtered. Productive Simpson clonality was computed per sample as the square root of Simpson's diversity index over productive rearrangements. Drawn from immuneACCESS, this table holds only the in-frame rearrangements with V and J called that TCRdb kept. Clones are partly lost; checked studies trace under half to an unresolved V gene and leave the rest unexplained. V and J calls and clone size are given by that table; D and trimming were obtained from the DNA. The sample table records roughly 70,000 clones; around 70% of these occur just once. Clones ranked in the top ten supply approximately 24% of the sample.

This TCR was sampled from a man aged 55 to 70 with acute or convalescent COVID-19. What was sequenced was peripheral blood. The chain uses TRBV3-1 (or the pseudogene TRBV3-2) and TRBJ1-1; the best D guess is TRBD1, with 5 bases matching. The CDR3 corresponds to CASSQYIQDTEAFF. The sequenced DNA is TGTGCCAGCAGCCAGTATATACAGGACACTGAAGCTTTCTTT.